Given below is one T cell receptor beta chain in context. Its antigen is unidentified. Sequencing used immunoSEQ multiplex PCR; TCRdb keeps in-frame clones, though not all of them. Of fewer than 80,000 clones listed, more than 70% are singletons. The data derive from a study of OX40 agonist ivuxolimab in advanced cancers. Regarding the study as a whole: Clones of CD4+ and CD8+ blood T cells grew by week 6 at doses of 0.1 to 3.0 mg/kg. Some of the lowest clonal expansion was seen in partial responders at 0.1-3.0 mg/kg.

Germline V gives CDR1 SGHRS, CDR2 YFSETQ. CDR3 length: 14 residues. V lost 0 bases and J 10 bases, leaving 17 bases between the germline ends. The starting material was CD4+ or CD8+ T cells sorted from blood, obtained in a trial of the OX40 agonist ivuxolimab. The chain uses TRBV5-1 and TRBJ2-7, with a possible D match to TRBD1 (6 bases). The source of this sequence is an adult with an advanced solid tumor such as melanoma, head and neck, liver or kidney cancer. The CDR3 nucleotides are TGCGCCAGCAGCTTGGACCCCACAGGGTCTTTCCAGTACTTC. Translation gives CASSLDPTGSFQYF.